Each of the 2 T cell receptor beta chains below was sequenced from the same sample in a study of T cell responses to AZD1222 COVID-19 vaccine. Sequencing used immunoSEQ multiplex PCR; TCRdb keeps in-frame clones, though not all of them. The sample includes around 83,000 clones, about 83% of them seen just once. Sequencing was performed on peripheral blood, taken on day 0 of AZD1222 vaccination. The receptors were gathered from an adult in good health.

The V gene is TRBV29-1, the J gene TRBJ2-1, with 8 nucleotides matching TRBD1. Per the germline V gene, CDR1 is SQVTM and CDR2 is ANQGSEA. The CDR3 sequence is 14 residues long. V was pared by 4 bases and J by 6 bases, with 8 bases of the junction left unmatched. Here the CDR3 reads CSVVWQGAINEQFF. CDR3 DNA: TGCAGCGTTGTTTGGCAGGGGGCAATCAATGAGCAGTTCTTC.

The genes are TRBV5-4 and TRBJ1-4; no reliable D call. Germline V gene sequence: CDR1 SGHNT, CDR2 YYREEE (reference sequence). The CDR3 consists of 14 residues. V was clipped by 3 bases and J by 13 bases, with 19 bases between them. The CDR3 is CASSSDLELGGLFF. The CDR3 DNA sequence: TGTGCCAGCAGCTCGGACCTAGAATTGGGTGGACTGTTTTTT. Supplemented by reference TRBV5-4 and TRBJ1-4, the full variable domain reads ETGVTQSPTHLIKTRGQQVTLRCSSQSGHNTVSWYQQALGQGPQFIFQYYREEENGRGNFPPRFSGLQFPNYSSELNVNALELDDSALYLCASSSDLELGGLFFGSGTQLSVL.